This TCR beta chain was identified during a study of blood T cells in healthy people across ages. Between the trimmed V and J ends, which lost 6 bases and 2 bases, there was a span of 13 bases. Germline CDR1 reads SGHTA; CDR2 reads FQGNSA. The CDR3 covers 15 residues. Primers used in a second PCR of roughly 7 to 12 cycles were a sample-barcoded 5' primer and a J-beta primer mix. TCRdb ran MiXCR on the 5' RACE reads and lists one entry per CDR3 protein. The sample holds hundreds of thousands of distinct CDR3 sequences, 58% seen once. The sample comprised blood. This receptor was taken from a man aged 60 to 75 in good health. The chain combines TRBV7-2 with TRBJ2-2; D may correspond to TRBD1 or TRBD2 (6 bases each). This CDR3 is CASSWGRGNTGELFF. The DNA of the CDR3 is TGTGCCAGCAGTTGGGGGCGGGGAAACACCGGGGAGCTGTTTTTT.